The 20 T cell receptor beta chains below all came from one sample that was sequenced in a study of blood T cell repertoires in COVID-19. Sequenced by immunoSEQ multiplex PCR; TCRdb stores in-frame clones only, minus some. The repertoire holds about 210,000 clones, approximately 85% seen once, with approximately 8% in the top ten. Sequenced sample: peripheral blood. These receptors were obtained from a woman aged 50 to 65 with active or convalescent COVID-19.

The chain couples TRBV6-5 to TRBJ2-7, with 12 bases identical to TRBD2. Per germline, CDR1 MNHEY and CDR2 SVGAGI. The trim removed 11 bases at V and 3 bases at J, leaving 5 bases unmatched. The CDR3 runs 13 residues. CDR3 nucleotide sequence: TGTGCCTCGACTAGCGGGAGTCGCTACGAGCAGTACTTC. This encodes CASTSGSRYEQYF.

The chain is built from TRBV2 and TRBJ2-1; D gene ambiguous. The CDR3 extends over 12 amino acids. V lost 7 bases, J lost 8 bases, and 12 bases lay in between. In germline, CDR1 is SNHLY, CDR2 FYNNEI. Here the CDR3 reads CASTERVHEQFF. Here the CDR3 DNA reads TGTGCCAGCACCGAACGGGTACATGAGCAGTTCTTC. Complete variable domain (other parts from reference TRBV2 and TRBJ2-1): EPEVTQTPSHQVTQMGQEVILRCVPISNHLYFYWYRQILGQKVEFLVSFYNNEISEKSEIFDDQFSVERPDGSNFTLKIRSTKLEDSAMYFCASTERVHEQFFGPGTRLTVL.

V usage is TRBV2 and J usage is TRBJ1-4; no definite D call. Trimming shortened V by 3 bases and J by 4 bases, and 12 bases separated the two germline ends. This CDR3 region has 15 residues. Germline values: CDR1 SNHLY, CDR2 FYNNEI. The chain's CDR3 is CASSDSGVLNEKLFF. As DNA, the CDR3 is TGTGCCAGCAGTGATTCCGGGGTCCTTAATGAAAAACTGTTTTTT.

In this sample, this clone turned up once. V gene TRBV10-3 combines with J gene TRBJ2-2; TRBD1 agrees at 9 bases. With V trimmed by 3 bases and J by 4 bases, 12 bases remained unmatched. The CDR3 totals 18 residues. In germline, CDR1 is ENHRY, CDR2 SYGVKD. CDR3 in amino acids: CAISDTTPGQGVTGELFF. As DNA, the CDR3 is TGTGCCATCAGTGACACCACCCCGGGACAGGGAGTCACCGGGGAGCTGTTTTTT.

This chain joins TRBV6-5 and TRBJ1-6, with a tentative D call TRBD1 (5 bases). The germline gives CDR1 MNHEY, CDR2 SVGAGI. The CDR3 sequence is 16 residues long. Between the trimmed V and J ends, which lost 0 bases and 8 bases, there was a span of 14 bases. The CDR3 bases are TGTGCCAGCAGTTACTCGGTCGGGACGGGAGATTCACCCCTCCACTTT. Amino acid sequence: CASSYSVGTGDSPLHF.

The CDR3 nucleotides are TGTGCCAGCAGTGAAGCGCGGGGTATTTACACTGAAGCTTTCTTT. It is translated as CASSEARGIYTEAFF. The chain uses TRBV2 and TRBJ1-1; D unresolved. The CDR3 has 15 residues. Trimming stripped 0 bases from V and 3 bases from J, with 11 bases between. Germline loops: CDR1 SNHLY, CDR2 FYNNEI.

The chain employs TRBV5-6 and TRBJ2-3, with 8 bases identical to TRBD2. Germline CDR1 reads SGHDT; CDR2 reads YYEEEE. This CDR3 has 15 residues. The J segment lost 3 bases and the V segment lost 0 bases, leaving 3 bases of the junction unmatched. The CDR3 region has the DNA TGTGCCAGCAGCTTGGACGGGGGGGCGACAGATACGCAGTATTTT. Translation gives CASSLDGGATDTQYF.

In its sample, this clone was seen once. The chain is built from TRBV5-1 and TRBJ1-6; 9 positions match TRBD1. There are 16 residues in the CDR3. Germline loops: CDR1 SGHRS, CDR2 YFSETQ. V shed 4 bases and J 4 bases; nucleotides not matched to a gene: 6. CDR3 nucleotides: TGCGCCAGCAGCCCACAGGGACAGGGTTATAATTCACCCCTCCACTTT. Amino acids: CASSPQGQGYNSPLHF. The complete variable domain, with remaining parts taken from reference TRBV5-1 and TRBJ1-6, reads KAGVTQTPRYLIKTRGQQVTLSCSPISGHRSVSWYQQTPGQGLQFLFEYFSETQRNKGNFPGRFSGRQFSNSRSEMNVSTLELGDSALYLCASSPQGQGYNSPLHFGNGTRLTVT.

For the CDR3, the DNA is TGCGCCAGCATTCAAAGGTTGGGGCGTGGTTATAGCAATCAGCCCCAGCATTTT. Translated: CASIQRLGRGYSNQPQHF. The chain joins TRBV5-1 to TRBJ1-5; D may be TRBD1 (5 bases). V was trimmed by 6 bases and J by 0 bases, leaving 22 bases between them. The CDR3 extends over 18 amino acids. Looked up from germline, CDR1 is SGHRS and CDR2 is YFSETQ.

The DNA of the CDR3 is TGCAGCGTCAAGACTAGCGGGAGGGCCGGGGAGCAGTACTTC. Translated, it gives CSVKTSGRAGEQYF. This chain joins TRBV29-1 and TRBJ2-7, with 14 bases matching TRBD2. V dropped 6 bases and J dropped 7; count of bases not matched to a gene: 8. The germline CDR1 and CDR2 sequences are SQVTM and ANQGSEA. CDR3 length: 14 amino acids.

J is TRBJ2-4 and V is TRBV15; 8 positions match TRBD2. This CDR3 has 17 amino acids. V trimming: 0 bases; J trimming: 5 bases; junction bases outside the gene matches: 9. Germline CDR1 reads LNHNV; CDR2 reads YYDKDF (reference sequence). The CDR3 DNA reads as TGTGCCACCAGCAGAGATCTCGTCGGGAGGGGAGAAAACATTCAGTACTTC. Encoded protein: CATSRDLVGRGENIQYF.

The chain combines TRBV9 with TRBJ1-2; 7 positions agree with TRBD1. This CDR3 spans 13 amino acids. The germline V gene has CDR1 SGDLS and CDR2 YYNGEE. V shed 4 bases and J 5 bases; nucleotides not matched to a gene: 5. CDR3 sequence: CASSRDSPYGYTF. The CDR3 DNA reads as TGTGCCAGCAGCAGGGACAGTCCGTATGGCTACACCTTC.

This clone was observed once. The gene calls are TRBV28 and TRBJ1-6, with D unclear. Trimming removed 7 bases from V and 9 bases from J, with 16 bases in between. The CDR3 is 14 amino acids. Germline loops: CDR1 MDHEN, CDR2 SYDVKM. CDR3 bases: TGTGCCAGCAACCCTTCCGGCGGGCGTTCACCCCTCCACTTT. Protein: CASNPSGGRSPLHF. The whole variable domain, filled in from reference TRBV28 and TRBJ1-6, reads DVKVTQSSRYLVKRTGEKVFLECVQDMDHENMFWYRQDPGLGLRLIYFSYDVKMKEKGDIPEGYSVSREKKERFSLILESASTNQTSMYLCASNPSGGRSPLHFGNGTRLTVT.

The genes are TRBV6-6 and TRBJ2-7; possible D gene TRBD1, 6 bases. V lost 0 bases, J lost 4 bases, and 10 bases lay in between. The CDR3 contains 14 residues. CDR1 and CDR2 from the germline V gene are MNHNY and SVGAGI (reference sequence). The CDR3 region is CASSYSPGEYEQYV. CDR3 DNA: TGTGCCAGCAGTTACTCCCCAGGGGAATACGAGCAGTACGTC.

This chain connects TRBV3-1 (or the pseudogene TRBV3-2) to TRBJ1-6; D unresolved. Germline V lookup: CDR1 LGHDT, CDR2 YNNKEL (reference sequence). The CDR3 covers 13 residues. V was clipped by 4 bases and J by 6 bases, with 7 bases between them. The CDR3 bases are TGTGCCAGCAGCCTCTTGTCTAATTCACCCCTCCACTTT. It translates to CASSLLSNSPLHF.

This chain joins TRBV19 and TRBJ1-6; D remains unclear. Germline V lookup: CDR1 LNHDA, CDR2 SQIVND (reference sequence). This CDR3 comprises 14 residues. V lost 11 bases and J 6 bases, leaving 17 bases between the germline ends. The CDR3 bases are TGTGCCTCCGAGGCGGCGGCTACTAATTCACCCCTCCACTTT. Its translation: CASEAAATNSPLHF.

The V gene is TRBV11-2, the J gene TRBJ2-2; 12 bases are shared with TRBD2. CDR1 and CDR2 from the germline V gene are SGHAT and FQNNGV. The CDR3 is 18 amino acids. J was trimmed by 0 bases and V by 3 bases; bases with no gene match: 5. CDR3 DNA sequence: TGTGCCAGCAGCTTCCGCCGACTAGCGGGAGCGAACACCGGGGAGCTGTTTTTT. This encodes CASSFRRLAGANTGELFF.

The chain uses TRBV28 and TRBJ2-7; the D is unclear. V was trimmed by 11 bases and J by 1 base, leaving 12 bases between them. CDR1 MDHEN and CDR2 SYDVKM come from the germline V gene. This CDR3 spans 12 amino acids. For the CDR3, the DNA is TGTGCCGCACGCCCACAGTCCTACGAGCAGTACTTC. Amino acid sequence: CAARPQSYEQYF.

Concerning this clone itself: This may be a read error, as it is one base from a much larger clone. The rearrangement joins TRBV7-3 to TRBJ1-2; 9 nucleotides match TRBD1. The germline gives CDR1 SGHTA, CDR2 FQGTGA. V was clipped by 2 bases and J by 6 bases; unmatched bases: 1. The CDR3 has 13 residues. The CDR3 loop is CASSLRTGDGYTF. In nucleotides, the CDR3 is TGTGCCAGCAGCTTACGGACAGGGGATGGCTACACCTTC.

V usage is TRBV5-1 and J usage is TRBJ2-6; 9 nucleotides line up with TRBD1. Per germline, CDR1 SGHRS and CDR2 YFSETQ. The CDR3 length is 17 residues. The V gene end was trimmed by 0 bases and the J gene end by 4 bases; junction bases not matched to a gene: 5. CDR3 sequence: CASSLAGQGTGANVLTF. In DNA form, the CDR3 reads TGCGCCAGCAGCTTGGCGGGACAGGGAACCGGGGCCAACGTCCTGACTTTC.